This TCR beta chain was sequenced in a study of T-cell memory formation after mild COVID-19. Barcoded TCR alpha and TCR beta cDNA libraries with UMIs came from 5'RACE using constant-segment primers. In TCRdb, the 5' RACE reads were re-called with MiXCR into one record per CDR3 protein. The table lists 6,500 to 8,500 distinct CDR3 sequences, about a third of them singletons, with 55% in the top ten. CDR1 and CDR2 (germline): LNHNV, YYDKDF (reference sequence). This CDR3 spans 16 amino acids. Trimming removed 0 bases at V and 0 bases at J, with 11 bases between. Points from the study as a whole: Shrinking CD4+ clones resided mostly in CM and EM, and CD8+ ones in EMRA. Cross-reactive memory appears to have joined, as suggested by some responding clones showing up in pre-infection memory. Day 37-peaking second-wave clones had unconfirmed SARS-CoV-2 specificity.

This clonotype has a count of ten or more. The antigen is not known. This TCR derives from an adult woman who had mild COVID-19 (a few samples of this study predate the infection). Cell type and time point are not known. The rearrangement uses TRBV15 and TRBJ1-1; D is undetermined. Sequences were obtained from PBMCs or a T cell subset sorted from them (not recorded which). The chain's CDR3 is CATSRDRAPMNTEAFF. In DNA, the CDR3 is TGTGCCACCAGCAGAGATCGGGCCCCCATGAACACTGAAGCTTTCTTT.